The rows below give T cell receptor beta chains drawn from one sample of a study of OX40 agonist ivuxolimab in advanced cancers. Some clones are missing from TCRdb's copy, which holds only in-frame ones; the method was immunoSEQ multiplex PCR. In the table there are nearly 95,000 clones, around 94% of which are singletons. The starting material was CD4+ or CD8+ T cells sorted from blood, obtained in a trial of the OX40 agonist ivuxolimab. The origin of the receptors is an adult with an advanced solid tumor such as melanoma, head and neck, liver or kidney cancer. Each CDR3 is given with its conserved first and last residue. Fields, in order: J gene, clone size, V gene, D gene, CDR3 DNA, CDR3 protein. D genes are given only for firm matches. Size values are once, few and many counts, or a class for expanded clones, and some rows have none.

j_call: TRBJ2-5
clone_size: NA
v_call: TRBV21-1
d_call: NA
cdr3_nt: TGTGCCAGCAGCACCTCGGGGGACAAACTAATACAAGAGACCCAGTACTTC
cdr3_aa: CASSTSGDKLIQETQYF

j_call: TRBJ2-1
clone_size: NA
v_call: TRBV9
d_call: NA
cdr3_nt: TGTGCCAGCAGCCCAGCACCGGAAAGCTCCTACAATGAGCAGTTCTTC
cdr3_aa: CASSPAPESSYNEQFF

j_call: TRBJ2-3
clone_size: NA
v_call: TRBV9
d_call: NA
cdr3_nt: TGTGCCAGCAGCGTATCGGGGACAATCACAGATACGCAGTATTTT
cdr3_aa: CASSVSGTITDTQYF

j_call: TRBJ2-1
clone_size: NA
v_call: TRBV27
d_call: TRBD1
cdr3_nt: TGTGCCAGTCAGGGGACAGCGTACCACAATGAGCAGTTCTTC
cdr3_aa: CASQGTAYHNEQFF

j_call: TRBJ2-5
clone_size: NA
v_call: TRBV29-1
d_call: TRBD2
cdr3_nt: TGCAGCGTTGAGGAAAAAGGACTAGCGGGAGGGAGTCAAGAGACCCAGTACTTC
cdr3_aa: CSVEEKGLAGGSQETQYF

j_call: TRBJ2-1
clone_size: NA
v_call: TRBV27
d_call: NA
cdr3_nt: TGTGCCAGCAGTTTATCGGTGACTCACCAACCCGTCCGGCAGTTCTTC
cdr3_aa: CASSLSVTHQPVRQFF

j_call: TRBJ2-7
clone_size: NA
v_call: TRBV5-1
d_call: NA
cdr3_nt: TGCGCCAGCAGTCTCGGGGCCCAGAAGGAGCAGTACTTC
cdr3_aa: CASSLGAQKEQYF

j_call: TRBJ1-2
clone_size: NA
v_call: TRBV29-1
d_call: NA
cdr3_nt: TGCAGCGTTAAAGGAGATGGCTACACCTTC
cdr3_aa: CSVKGDGYTF

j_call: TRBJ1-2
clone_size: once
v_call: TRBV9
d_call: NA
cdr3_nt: TGTGCCAGCAGCGCCCTCGAGGGCCCAGACAGGCGCTATGGCTACACCTTC
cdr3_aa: CASSALEGPDRRYGYTF

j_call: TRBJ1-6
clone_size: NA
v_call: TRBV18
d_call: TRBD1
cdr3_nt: TGTGCCAGCTCTTCGACAGGGCCATGGGATTCACCCCTCCACTTT
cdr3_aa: CASSSTGPWDSPLHF

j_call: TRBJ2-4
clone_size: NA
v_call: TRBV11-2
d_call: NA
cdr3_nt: TGTGCCAGCAGCTTAGATTGGGGGGAAAACATTCAGTACTTC
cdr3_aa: CASSLDWGENIQYF

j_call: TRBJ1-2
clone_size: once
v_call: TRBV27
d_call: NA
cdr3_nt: TGTGCCAGCAGCCCCGGGGGGGGCGGCTACACCTTC
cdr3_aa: CASSPGGGGYTF

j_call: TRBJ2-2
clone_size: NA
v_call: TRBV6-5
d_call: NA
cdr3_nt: TGTGCCAGCAGCTGGGGGACGAACACCGGGGAGCTGTTTTTT
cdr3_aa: CASSWGTNTGELFF

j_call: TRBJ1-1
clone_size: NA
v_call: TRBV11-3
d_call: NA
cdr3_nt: TGTGCCAGCAGCTCCGCCACAGGCACTGAAGCTTTCTTT
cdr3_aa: CASSSATGTEAFF

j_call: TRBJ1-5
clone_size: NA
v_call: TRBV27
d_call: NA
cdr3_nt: TGTGCCAGCAGTCCTATCCCCTCACATCCCCAGCATTTT
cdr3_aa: CASSPIPSHPQHF

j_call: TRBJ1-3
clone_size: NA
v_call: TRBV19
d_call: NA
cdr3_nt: TGTGCCAGTATGGGTGGGAGAGGTACCCTCTCTGGAAACACCATATATTTT
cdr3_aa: CASMGGRGTLSGNTIYF

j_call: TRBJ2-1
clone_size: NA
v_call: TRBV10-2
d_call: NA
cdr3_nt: TGCGCCAGCGGAGTAGCGTGGAATGAGCAGTTCTTC
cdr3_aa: CASGVAWNEQFF

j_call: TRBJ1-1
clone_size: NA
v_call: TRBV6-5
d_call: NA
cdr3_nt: TGTGCCAGCAGTTACTCGGTTGGGTCGAACACTGAAGCTTTCTTT
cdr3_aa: CASSYSVGSNTEAFF

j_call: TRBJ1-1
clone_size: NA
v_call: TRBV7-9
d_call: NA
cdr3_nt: TGTGCCAGCAGCTTAGGCGCCAGGATGAAAACGGGCGCTGAAGCTTTCTTT
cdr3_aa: CASSLGARMKTGAEAFF

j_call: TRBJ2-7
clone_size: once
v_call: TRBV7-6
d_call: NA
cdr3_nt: TGTGCCAGCAGCAGGGACTTCTCCTACGAGCAGTACTTC
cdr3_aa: CASSRDFSYEQYF

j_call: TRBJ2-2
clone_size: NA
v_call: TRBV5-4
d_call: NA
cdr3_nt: TGTGCCAGCAGCTTCTTAATGCGGTCAGGCACCGGGGAGCTGTTTTTT
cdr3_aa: CASSFLMRSGTGELFF

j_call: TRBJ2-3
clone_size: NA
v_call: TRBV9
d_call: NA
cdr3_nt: TGTGCCAGCAGCGTAGCCGAGGTACAGGGTCTAGGTACAGATACGCAGTATTTT
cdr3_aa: CASSVAEVQGLGTDTQYF

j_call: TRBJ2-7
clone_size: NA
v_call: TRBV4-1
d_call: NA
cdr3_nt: TGCGCCAGCAGCCAAGATGGTCGCGAGCAGTACTTC
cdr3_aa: CASSQDGREQYF

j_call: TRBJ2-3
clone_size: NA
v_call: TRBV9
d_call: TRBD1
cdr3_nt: TGTGCCAGCAGCGTCTCCAACTCTGGACAGGGGGCACCGGATACGCAGTATTTT
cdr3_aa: CASSVSNSGQGAPDTQYF

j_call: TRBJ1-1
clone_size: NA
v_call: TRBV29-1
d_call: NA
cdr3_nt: TGCAGCGTTGAGTGGCAGTTCGAAGCTTTCTTT
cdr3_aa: CSVEWQFEAFF

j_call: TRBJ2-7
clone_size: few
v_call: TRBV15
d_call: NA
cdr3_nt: TGTGCCACCAGCAGTCCCTACGAGCAGTACTTC
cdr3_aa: CATSSPYEQYF

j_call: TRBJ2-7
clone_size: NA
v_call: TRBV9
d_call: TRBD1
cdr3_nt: TGTGCCAGCAGCGTAGGGACAGGGAGTTTCGAGCAGTACTTC
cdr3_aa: CASSVGTGSFEQYF

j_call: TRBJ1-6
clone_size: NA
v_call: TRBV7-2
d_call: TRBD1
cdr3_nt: TGTGCCAGCAGCTCATCTCCCCTGGACAGGGACTATAATTCACCCCTCCACTTT
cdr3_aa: CASSSSPLDRDYNSPLHF

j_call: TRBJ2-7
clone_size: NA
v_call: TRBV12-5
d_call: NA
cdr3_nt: TGTGCTAGTGGTTTGCCCTCCCCCTACGAGCAGTACTTC
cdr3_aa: CASGLPSPYEQYF

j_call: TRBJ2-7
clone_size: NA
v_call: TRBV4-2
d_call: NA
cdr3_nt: TGTGCCAGCAGCCAGCTTTCCTCTGGGGGCGAGCAGTACTTC
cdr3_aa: CASSQLSSGGEQYF

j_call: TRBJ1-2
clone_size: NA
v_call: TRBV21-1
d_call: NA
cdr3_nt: TGTGCCAGCAGCCCTCCCTATGGCAGGTATCTTTATGGCTACACCTTC
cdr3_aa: CASSPPYGRYLYGYTF

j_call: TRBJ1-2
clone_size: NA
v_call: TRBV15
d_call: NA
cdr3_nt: TGTGCCACCAGCAGTGATAACTTGGACAATATCGGAGGCTACACCTTC
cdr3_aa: CATSSDNLDNIGGYTF

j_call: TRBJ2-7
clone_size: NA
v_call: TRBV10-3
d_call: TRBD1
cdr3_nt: TGTGCCACCTGGACAGGGGATCCCTACGAGCAGTACTTC
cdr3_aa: CATWTGDPYEQYF

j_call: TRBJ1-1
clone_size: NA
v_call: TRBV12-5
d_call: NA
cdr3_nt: TGTGCTAGTGGTCCCGGACAGAACACTGAAGCTTTCTTT
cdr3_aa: CASGPGQNTEAFF

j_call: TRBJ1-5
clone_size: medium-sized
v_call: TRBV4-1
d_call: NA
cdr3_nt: TGCGCCAGCAGCCACACAAGTAGTCAGCCCCAGCATTTT
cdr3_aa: CASSHTSSQPQHF

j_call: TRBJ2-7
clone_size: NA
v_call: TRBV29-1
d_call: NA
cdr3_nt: TGCAGCGTGCTGGGGGCCTTAGGGGGGGCCTACGAGCAGTACTTC
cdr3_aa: CSVLGALGGAYEQYF

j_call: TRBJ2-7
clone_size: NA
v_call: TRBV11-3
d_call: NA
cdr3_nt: TGTGCCAGCAGCTTAGAGGCGGGACGGAATTACGAGCAGTACTTC
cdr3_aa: CASSLEAGRNYEQYF

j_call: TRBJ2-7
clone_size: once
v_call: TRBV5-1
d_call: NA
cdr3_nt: TGCGCCAGCAGTTTTCCCACGGAGGGACCCTCCTACGAGCAGTACTTC
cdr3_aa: CASSFPTEGPSYEQYF

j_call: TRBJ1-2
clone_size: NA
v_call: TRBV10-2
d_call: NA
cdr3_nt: TGCGCCAGCAGTGACCTCGACACGACCACGTATGGCTACACCTTC
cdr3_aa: CASSDLDTTTYGYTF

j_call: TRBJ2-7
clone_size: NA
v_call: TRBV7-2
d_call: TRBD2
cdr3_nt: TGTGCCAGCAGCTTAAGCGGGGGGGCTCGCGAGCAGTACTTC
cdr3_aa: CASSLSGGAREQYF

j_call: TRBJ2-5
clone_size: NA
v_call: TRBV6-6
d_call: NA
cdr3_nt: TGTGCCAGCAGTTACCACCCCCAGGAGACCCAGTACTTC
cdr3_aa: CASSYHPQETQYF

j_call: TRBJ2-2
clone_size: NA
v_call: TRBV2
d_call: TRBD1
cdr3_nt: TGTGCCAGAAGGGACAGGAACACCGGGGAGCTGTTTTTT
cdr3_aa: CARRDRNTGELFF

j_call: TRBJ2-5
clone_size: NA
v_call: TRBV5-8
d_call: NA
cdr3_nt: TGTGCCAGCAGCGCGGGGAACAGGCCGCTTCAAGAGACCCAGTACTTC
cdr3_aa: CASSAGNRPLQETQYF

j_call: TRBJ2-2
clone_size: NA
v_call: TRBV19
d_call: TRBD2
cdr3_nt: TGTGCCAGTAGTGGCGGGAGACCGCCGAACACCGGGGAGCTGTTTTTT
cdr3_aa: CASSGGRPPNTGELFF

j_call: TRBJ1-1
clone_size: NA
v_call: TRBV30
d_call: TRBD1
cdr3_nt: TGTGCCTGGACCCGAGGGGGCAGGGGCACTGAAGCTTTCTTT
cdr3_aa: CAWTRGGRGTEAFF

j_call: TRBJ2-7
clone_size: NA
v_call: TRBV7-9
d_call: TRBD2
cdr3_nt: TGTGCCACCTCTGGGTCCTCTAGCGGGAGCTCCTACGAGCAGTACTTC
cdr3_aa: CATSGSSSGSSYEQYF

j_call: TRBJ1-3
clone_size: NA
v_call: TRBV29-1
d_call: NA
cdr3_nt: TGCAGCGTTGTGGGAAGGTCCGAGAAATACAGCGGAAACACCATATATTTT
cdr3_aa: CSVVGRSEKYSGNTIYF

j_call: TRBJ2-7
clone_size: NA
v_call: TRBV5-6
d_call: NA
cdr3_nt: TGTGCCAGCAGCTTTGGAGGGGGGATATCAAATCAGTACTTC
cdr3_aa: CASSFGGGISNQYF